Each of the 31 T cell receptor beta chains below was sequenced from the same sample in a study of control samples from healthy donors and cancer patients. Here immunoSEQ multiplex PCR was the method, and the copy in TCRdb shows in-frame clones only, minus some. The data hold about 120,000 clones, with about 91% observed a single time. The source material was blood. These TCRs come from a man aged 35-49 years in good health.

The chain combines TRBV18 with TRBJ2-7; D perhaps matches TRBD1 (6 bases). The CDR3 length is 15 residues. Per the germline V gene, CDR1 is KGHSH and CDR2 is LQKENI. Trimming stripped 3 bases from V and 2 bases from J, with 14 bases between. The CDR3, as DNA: TGTGCCAGCTCACCTACACAGGGCCTAACCTACGAGCAGTACTTC. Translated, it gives CASSPTQGLTYEQYF.

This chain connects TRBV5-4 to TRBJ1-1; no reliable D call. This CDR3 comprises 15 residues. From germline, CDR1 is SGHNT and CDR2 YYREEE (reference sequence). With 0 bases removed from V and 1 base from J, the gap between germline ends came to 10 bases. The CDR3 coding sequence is TGTGCCAGCAGCTTGGCCCGTGGCAGGAACACTGAAGCTTTCTTT. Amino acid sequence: CASSLARGRNTEAFF.

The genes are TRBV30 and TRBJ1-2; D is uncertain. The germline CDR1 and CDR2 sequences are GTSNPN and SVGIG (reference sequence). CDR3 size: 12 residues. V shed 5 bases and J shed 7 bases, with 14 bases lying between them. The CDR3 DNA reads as TGTGCCTGGGAGGCCGGGGTAGGTGGCTACACCTTC. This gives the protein CAWEAGVGGYTF.

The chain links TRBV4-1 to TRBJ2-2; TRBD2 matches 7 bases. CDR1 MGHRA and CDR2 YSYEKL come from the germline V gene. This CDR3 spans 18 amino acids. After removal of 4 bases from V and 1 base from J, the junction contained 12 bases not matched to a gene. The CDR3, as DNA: TGCGCCAGCAGCCTCACGATAGCGGGTGCGGGGAACACCGGGGAGCTGTTTTTT. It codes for CASSLTIAGAGNTGELFF.

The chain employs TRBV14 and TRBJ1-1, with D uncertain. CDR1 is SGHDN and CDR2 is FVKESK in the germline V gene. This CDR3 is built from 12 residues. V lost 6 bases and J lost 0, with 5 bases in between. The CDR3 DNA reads TGTGCCAGCAGTAATATGAACACTGAAGCTTTCTTT. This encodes CASSNMNTEAFF. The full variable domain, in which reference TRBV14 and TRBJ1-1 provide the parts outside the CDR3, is EAGVTQFPSHSVIEKGQTVTLRCDPISGHDNLYWYRRVMGKEIKFLLHFVKESKQDESGMPNNRFLAERTGGTYSTLKVQPAELEDSGVYFCASSNMNTEAFFGQGTRLTVV.

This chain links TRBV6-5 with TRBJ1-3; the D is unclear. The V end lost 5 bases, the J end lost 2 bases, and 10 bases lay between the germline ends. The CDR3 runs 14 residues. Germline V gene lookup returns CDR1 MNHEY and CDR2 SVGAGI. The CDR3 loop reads CASSTGLTGNTIYF. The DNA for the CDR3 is TGTGCCAGCAGTACCGGGCTCACTGGAAACACCATATATTTT.

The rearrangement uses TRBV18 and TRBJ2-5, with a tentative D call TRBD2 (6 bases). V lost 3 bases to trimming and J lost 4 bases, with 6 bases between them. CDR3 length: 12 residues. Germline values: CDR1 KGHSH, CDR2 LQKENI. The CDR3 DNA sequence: TGTGCCAGCTCACCGGGGGGAGAGACCCAGTACTTC. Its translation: CASSPGGETQYF.

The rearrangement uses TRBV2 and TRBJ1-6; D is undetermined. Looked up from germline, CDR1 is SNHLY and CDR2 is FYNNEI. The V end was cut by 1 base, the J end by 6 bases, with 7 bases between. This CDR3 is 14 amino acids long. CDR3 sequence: CASSEVPPNSPLHF. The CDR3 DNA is TGTGCCAGCAGTGAAGTTCCCCCTAATTCACCCCTCCACTTT.

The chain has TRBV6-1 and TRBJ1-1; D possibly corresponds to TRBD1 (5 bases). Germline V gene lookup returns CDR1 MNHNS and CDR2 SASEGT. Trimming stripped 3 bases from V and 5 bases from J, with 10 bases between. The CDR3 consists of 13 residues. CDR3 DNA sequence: TGTGCCAGCAGTGATTGGGGACGGACTGAAGCTTTCTTT. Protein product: CASSDWGRTEAFF.

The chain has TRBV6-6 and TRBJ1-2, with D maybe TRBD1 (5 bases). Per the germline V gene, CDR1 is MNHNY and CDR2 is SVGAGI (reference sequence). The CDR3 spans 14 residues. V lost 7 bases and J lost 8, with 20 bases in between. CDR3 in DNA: TGTGCCAGCAAAACGAGCGGAGACGAGGGGGGCTACACCTTC. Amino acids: CASKTSGDEGGYTF.

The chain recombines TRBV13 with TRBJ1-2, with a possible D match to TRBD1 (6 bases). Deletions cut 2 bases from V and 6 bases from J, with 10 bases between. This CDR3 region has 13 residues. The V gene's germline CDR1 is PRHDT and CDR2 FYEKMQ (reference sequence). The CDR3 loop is CASSLKGHHGYTF. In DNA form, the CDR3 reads TGTGCCAGCAGCTTAAAGGGACATCATGGCTACACCTTC.

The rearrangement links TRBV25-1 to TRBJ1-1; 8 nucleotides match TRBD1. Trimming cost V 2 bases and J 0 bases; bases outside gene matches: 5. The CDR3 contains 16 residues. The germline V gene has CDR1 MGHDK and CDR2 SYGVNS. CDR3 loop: CASSEGTGVMNTEAFF. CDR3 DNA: TGTGCCAGCAGTGAAGGGACAGGAGTTATGAACACTGAAGCTTTCTTT.

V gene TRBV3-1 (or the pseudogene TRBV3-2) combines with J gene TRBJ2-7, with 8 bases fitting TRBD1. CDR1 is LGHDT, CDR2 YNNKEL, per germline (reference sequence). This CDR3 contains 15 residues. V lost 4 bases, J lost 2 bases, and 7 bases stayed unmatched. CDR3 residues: CASSRTGQETYEQYF. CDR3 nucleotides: TGTGCCAGCAGCCGCACGGGACAGGAGACCTACGAGCAGTACTTC.

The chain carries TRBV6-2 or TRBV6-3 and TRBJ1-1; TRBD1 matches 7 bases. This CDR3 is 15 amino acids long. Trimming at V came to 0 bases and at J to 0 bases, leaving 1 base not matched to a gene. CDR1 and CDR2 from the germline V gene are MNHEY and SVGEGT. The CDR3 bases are TGTGCCAGCAGTTACTCGGGACAGCTGAACACTGAAGCTTTCTTT. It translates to CASSYSGQLNTEAFF.

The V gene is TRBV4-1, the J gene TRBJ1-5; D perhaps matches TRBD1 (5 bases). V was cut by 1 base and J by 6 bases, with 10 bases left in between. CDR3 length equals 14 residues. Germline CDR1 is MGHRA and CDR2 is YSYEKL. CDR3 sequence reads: CASSQVAGSQPQHF. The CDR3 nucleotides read TGCGCCAGCAGCCAAGTGGCAGGGAGTCAGCCCCAGCATTTT.

Written as DNA, the CDR3 is TGTGCCAGCAGCCCCTCTGTTGGGGGGGGAAGGAACACTGAAGCTTTCTTT. Amino acid sequence: CASSPSVGGGRNTEAFF. The V call is TRBV9, the J call TRBJ1-1; weak D call: TRBD1 (5 bases). The CDR3 totals 17 residues. Per germline, CDR1 SGDLS and CDR2 YYNGEE. V was trimmed by 4 bases and J by 1 base, leaving 20 bases between them. Combining the CDR3 with reference TRBV9 and TRBJ1-1 gives the whole variable domain DSGVTQTPKHLITATGQRVTLRCSPRSGDLSVYWYQQSLDQGLQFLIQYYNGEERAKGNILERFSAQQFPDLHSELNLSSLELGDSALYFCASSPSVGGGRNTEAFFGQGTRLTVV.

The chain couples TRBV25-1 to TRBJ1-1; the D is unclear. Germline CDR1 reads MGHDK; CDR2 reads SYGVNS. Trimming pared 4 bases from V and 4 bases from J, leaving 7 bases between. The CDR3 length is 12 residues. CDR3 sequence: CASSVVSTEAFF. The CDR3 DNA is TGTGCCAGCAGTGTGGTCAGCACTGAAGCTTTCTTT.

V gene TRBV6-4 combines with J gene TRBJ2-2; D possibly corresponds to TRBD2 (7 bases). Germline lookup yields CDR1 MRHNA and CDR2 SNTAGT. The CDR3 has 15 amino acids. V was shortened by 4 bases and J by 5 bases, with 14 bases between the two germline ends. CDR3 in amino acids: CASSAFRGATGELFF. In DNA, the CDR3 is TGTGCCAGCAGTGCTTTCCGGGGGGCAACCGGGGAGCTGTTTTTT.

CDR3: CASSRTGGVNEKLFF. CDR3 in DNA: TGTGCCAGCAGCCGGACAGGGGGCGTTAATGAAAAACTGTTTTTT. This chain links TRBV11-2 with TRBJ1-4; 11 bases are a match to TRBD1. V was pared by 5 bases and J by 4 bases, with 3 bases of the junction left unmatched. The germline gives CDR1 SGHAT, CDR2 FQNNGV. The CDR3 is 15 amino acids.

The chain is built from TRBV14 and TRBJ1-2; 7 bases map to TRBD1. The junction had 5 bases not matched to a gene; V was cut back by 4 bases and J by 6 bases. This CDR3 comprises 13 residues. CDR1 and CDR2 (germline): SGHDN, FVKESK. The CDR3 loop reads CASSPTGLHGYTF. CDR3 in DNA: TGTGCCAGCAGCCCGACAGGGCTCCATGGCTACACCTTC.

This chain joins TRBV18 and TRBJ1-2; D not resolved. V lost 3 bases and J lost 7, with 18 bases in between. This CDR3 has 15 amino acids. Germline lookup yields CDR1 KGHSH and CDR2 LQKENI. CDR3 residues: CASSPPGLGEIGYTF. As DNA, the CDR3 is TGTGCCAGCTCACCGCCAGGTCTAGGAGAGATTGGCTACACCTTC.

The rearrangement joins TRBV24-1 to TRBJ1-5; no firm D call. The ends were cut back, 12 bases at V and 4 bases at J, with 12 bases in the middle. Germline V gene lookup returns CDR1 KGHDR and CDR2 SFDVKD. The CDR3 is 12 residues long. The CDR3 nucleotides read TGTGCCGCGGCCGACAATAATCAGCCCCAGCATTTT. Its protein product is CAAADNNQPQHF.

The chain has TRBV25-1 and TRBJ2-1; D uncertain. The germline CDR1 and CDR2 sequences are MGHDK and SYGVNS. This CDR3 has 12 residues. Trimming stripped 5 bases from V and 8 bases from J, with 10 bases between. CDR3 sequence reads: CASSYLAHEQFF. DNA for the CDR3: TGTGCCAGCAGTTACTTAGCCCATGAGCAGTTCTTC.

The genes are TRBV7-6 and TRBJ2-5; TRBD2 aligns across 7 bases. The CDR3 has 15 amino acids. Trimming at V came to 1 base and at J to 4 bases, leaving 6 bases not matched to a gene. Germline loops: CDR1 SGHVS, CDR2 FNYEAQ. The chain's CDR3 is CASSLDPGLGETQYF. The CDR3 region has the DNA TGTGCCAGCAGCTTAGACCCAGGACTAGGAGAGACCCAGTACTTC. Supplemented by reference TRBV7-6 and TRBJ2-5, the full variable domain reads GAGVSQSPRYKVTKRGQDVALRCDPISGHVSLYWYRQALGQGPEFLTYFNYEAQQDKSGLPNDRFSAERPEGSISTLTIQRTEQRDSAMYRCASSLDPGLGETQYFGPGTRLLVL.

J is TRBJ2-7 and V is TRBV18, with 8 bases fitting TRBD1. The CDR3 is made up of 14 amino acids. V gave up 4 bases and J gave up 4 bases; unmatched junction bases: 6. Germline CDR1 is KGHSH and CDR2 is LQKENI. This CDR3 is CASSLPGQGYEQYF. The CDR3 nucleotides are TGTGCCAGCTCACTCCCAGGACAGGGTTACGAGCAGTACTTC.

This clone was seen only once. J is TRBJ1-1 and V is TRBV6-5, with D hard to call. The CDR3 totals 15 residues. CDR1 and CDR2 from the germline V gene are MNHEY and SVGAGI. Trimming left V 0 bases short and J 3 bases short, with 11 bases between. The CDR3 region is CASSYSHVAYTEAFF. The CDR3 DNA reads TGTGCCAGCAGTTACTCGCACGTTGCTTACACTGAAGCTTTCTTT.

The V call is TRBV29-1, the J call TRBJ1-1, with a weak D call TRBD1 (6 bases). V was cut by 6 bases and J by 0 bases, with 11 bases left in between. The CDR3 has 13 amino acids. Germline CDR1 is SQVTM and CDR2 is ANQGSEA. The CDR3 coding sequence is TGCAGCGTCGGACAGAATATGAACACTGAAGCTTTCTTT. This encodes CSVGQNMNTEAFF.

CDR3 protein: CASSLRDLGNTIYF. As DNA, the CDR3 is TGCGCCAGCAGCCTACGGGACTTGGGAAACACCATATATTTT. The gene calls are TRBV4-3 and TRBJ1-3, with a possible D match to TRBD1 (5 bases). Germline V lookup: CDR1 LGHNA, CDR2 YSLEER. The CDR3 spans 14 residues. V shed 4 bases and J shed 4 bases, with 11 bases lying between them.

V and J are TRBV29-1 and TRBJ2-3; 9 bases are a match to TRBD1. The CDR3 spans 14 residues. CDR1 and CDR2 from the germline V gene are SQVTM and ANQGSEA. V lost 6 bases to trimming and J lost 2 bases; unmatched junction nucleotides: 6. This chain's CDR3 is CSVTGGDNTDTQYF. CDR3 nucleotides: TGCAGCGTCACAGGGGGCGATAACACAGATACGCAGTATTTT.

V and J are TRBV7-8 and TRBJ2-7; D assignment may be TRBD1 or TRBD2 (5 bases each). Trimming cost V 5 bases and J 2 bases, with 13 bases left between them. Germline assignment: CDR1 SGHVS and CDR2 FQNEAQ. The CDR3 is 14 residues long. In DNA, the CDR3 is TGTGCCAGCAGCCACCGCCGGGGCCCCTACGAGCAGTACTTC. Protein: CASSHRRGPYEQYF.

The DNA for the CDR3 is TGTGCCAGCAGCCGTGACAGGGACTATGGCTACACCTTC. The encoded protein is CASSRDRDYGYTF. V is TRBV7-8 and J is TRBJ1-2; 7 bases fit TRBD1. The CDR3 sequence is 13 residues long. The V gene's germline CDR1 is SGHVS and CDR2 FQNEAQ. Trimming took 5 bases from V and 3 from J; bases not matched to a gene: 3. Together with reference TRBV7-8 and TRBJ1-2, the CDR3 gives the full variable domain: GAGVSQSPRYKVAKRGQDVALRCDPISGHVSLFWYQQALGQGPEFLTYFQNEAQLDKSGLPSDRFFAERPEGSVSTLKIQRTQQEDSAVYLCASSRDRDYGYTFGSGTRLTVV.